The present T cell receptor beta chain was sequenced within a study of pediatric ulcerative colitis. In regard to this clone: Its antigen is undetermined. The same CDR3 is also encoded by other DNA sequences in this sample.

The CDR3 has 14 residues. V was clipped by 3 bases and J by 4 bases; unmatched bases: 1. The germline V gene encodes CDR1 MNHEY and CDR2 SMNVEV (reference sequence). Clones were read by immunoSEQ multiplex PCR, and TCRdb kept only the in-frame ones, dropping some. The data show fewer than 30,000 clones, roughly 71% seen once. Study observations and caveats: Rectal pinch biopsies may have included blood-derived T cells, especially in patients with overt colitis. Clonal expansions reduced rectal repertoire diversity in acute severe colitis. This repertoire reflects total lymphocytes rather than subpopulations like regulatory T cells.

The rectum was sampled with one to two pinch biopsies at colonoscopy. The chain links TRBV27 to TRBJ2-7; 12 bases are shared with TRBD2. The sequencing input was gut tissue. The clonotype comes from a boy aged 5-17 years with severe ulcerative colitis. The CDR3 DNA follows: TGTGCCAGCAGTTTGACTAGCGGGAGTTACGAGCAGTACTTC. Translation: CASSLTSGSYEQYF.